One sample yielded the 21 T cell receptor beta chains listed below, sequenced in a study of beta chain features in type 1 diabetes (dated by TCRdb to between 2017 and 2018). Library creation used the immunoSEQ multiplex PCR assay. All of the isolated RNA was reverse transcribed with the High Capacity cDNA Reverse Transcription Kit, so expressed TCRB transcripts were sequenced. Not all clones reach the TCRdb copy of this immuneACCESS table, which keeps in-frame sequences only. Checked studies attribute under half of the gap to unresolved V genes and leave the rest unexplained. This sample comprises hundreds of thousands of clones, roughly a sixth of them detected only once. The ten largest make up 0.093% of the sample. The specimen sequenced was naive CD4+ T cells from blood. The cell subset or site label corresponds to: true naive CD4+ T cells. All receptors derive from a man younger than 30 in good health.

This clone was seen a handful of times. For the CDR3, the DNA is TGTGCCAGCAGCCAAGCCGGGACAGGGGGCAGAAGGGCTTTCTTT. This gives the protein CASSQAGTGGRRAFF. V and J are TRBV14 and TRBJ1-1; 12 nucleotides agree with TRBD1. With V trimmed by 1 base and J by 11 bases, 8 bases remained unmatched. The CDR3 spans 15 residues. Germline V CDR1 and CDR2: SGHDN, FVKESK.

Here the CDR3 DNA reads TGTGCCAGCAGGGGGACGCACCACTCCTACGAGCAGTACTTC. Residues: CASRGTHHSYEQYF. This chain connects TRBV28 to TRBJ2-7; D possibly matches TRBD1 or TRBD2 (5 bases each). The CDR3 extends over 14 amino acids. The V end lost 6 bases, the J end lost 0 bases, and 12 bases lay between the germline ends. Germline V gene data show CDR1 as MDHEN and CDR2 as SYDVKM.

J is TRBJ2-3 and V is TRBV7-8; tentative D call: TRBD2 (6 bases). Between the trimmed V and J ends, which lost 5 bases and 3 bases, there was a span of 12 bases. CDR3 size: 14 residues. CDR1 is SGHVS, CDR2 FQNEAQ, per germline. CDR3 in amino acids: CASSQGGATDTQYF. In DNA, the CDR3 is TGTGCCAGCAGCCAGGGCGGGGCAACAGATACGCAGTATTTT.

DNA of the CDR3: TGTGCCAGCAGCATAAACCGGGACAGAGGTGTATATTTT. This gives the protein CASSINRDRGVYF. This chain uses TRBV5-4 with TRBJ2-3, with 7 bases matching TRBD1. Trimming took 4 bases from V and 15 from J; bases not matched to a gene: 14. CDR1 is SGHNT and CDR2 is YYREEE in the germline V gene (reference sequence). The CDR3 sequence is 13 residues long.

The CDR3 region has the DNA TGTGCCAGCAGCTTAAGGGCGAGGACAGGGCAAGGCTACACCTTC. It yields the protein CASSLRARTGQGYTF. The chain carries TRBV7-2 and TRBJ1-2, with 8 nucleotides matching TRBD1. The V and J ends lost 2 bases and 8 bases, in that order; junction bases with no gene match: 10. The CDR3 has 15 residues. CDR1 is SGHTA and CDR2 is FQGNSA in the germline V gene. Looking up the rest from reference TRBV7-2 and TRBJ1-2 gives the full variable domain: GAGVSQSPSNKVTEKGKDVELRCDPISGHTALYWYRQSLGQGLEFLIYFQGNSAPDKSGLPSDRFSAERTGGSVSTLTIQRTQQEDSAVYLCASSLRARTGQGYTFGSGTRLTVV.

This chain joins TRBV9 and TRBJ1-2; D remains ambiguous. CDR3 length equals 14 residues. Germline V CDR1 and CDR2: SGDLS, YYNGEE. Trimming left V 4 bases short and J 0 bases short, with 10 bases between. CDR3 residues: CASSPQMANYGYTF. Here the CDR3 DNA reads TGTGCCAGCAGCCCGCAGATGGCTAACTATGGCTACACCTTC.

This chain links TRBV18 with TRBJ2-1; D may be TRBD2 (6 bases). Germline V lookup: CDR1 KGHSH, CDR2 LQKENI. CDR3 length: 17 residues. V was clipped by 1 base and J by 5 bases, with 18 bases between them. The CDR3 is CASSPRNVPGLDNEQFF. The DNA of the CDR3 is TGTGCCAGCTCACCACGCAACGTACCGGGACTTGACAATGAGCAGTTCTTC.

Regarding this clone: The sample holds other DNA sequences that translate to the same CDR3. The chain joins TRBV2 to TRBJ2-1; D is unclear. V lost 1 base and J lost 10, with 5 bases in between. The CDR3 spans 11 residues. Germline assignment: CDR1 SNHLY and CDR2 FYNNEI. The DNA of the CDR3 is TGTGCCAGCAGTGAAGTGAACGAGCAGTTCTTC. This sequence encodes CASSEVNEQFF.

This clone was counted between two and nine times. The chain links TRBV7-3 to TRBJ2-5; 7 nucleotides align to TRBD1. Germline CDR1 is SGHTA and CDR2 is FQGTGA. This CDR3 contains 15 residues. V dropped 4 bases and J dropped 6; count of bases not matched to a gene: 11. DNA of the CDR3: TGTGCCAGCAGCTGGGAGACAGGGTTTGCGCAGACCCAGTACTTC. Translating gives CASSWETGFAQTQYF.

The chain carries TRBV7-3 and TRBJ2-1, with TRBD2 matching 9 bases. The CDR3 extends over 16 amino acids. Germline CDR1 is SGHTA and CDR2 is FQGTGA. Losses at the gene ends were 5 bases for V and 14 bases for J; bases not matched to a gene: 19. The CDR3, as DNA: TGTGCCAGCAGCCCACAGGGTACTAGCGGGCCCGTCCGGGAGTTCTTC. Protein: CASSPQGTSGPVREFF.

This clone has just a few counts. The chain employs TRBV25-1 and TRBJ2-3, with 10 bases fitting TRBD1. The CDR3 contains 16 residues. V gave up 5 bases and J gave up 1 base; unmatched junction bases: 6. Germline-derived CDR1 and CDR2 are MGHDK and SYGVNS. Here the CDR3 reads CASSTRDRGRTDTQYF. CDR3 bases: TGTGCCAGCAGTACTAGGGACAGGGGCCGCACAGATACGCAGTATTTT. Full variable domain (remainder filled in from reference TRBV25-1 and TRBJ2-3): EADIYQTPRYLVIGTGKKITLECSQTMGHDKMYWYQQDPGMELHLIHYSYGVNSTEKGDLSSESTVSRIRTEHFPLTLESARPSHTSQYLCASSTRDRGRTDTQYFGPGTRLTVL.

This clone was detected a few times. The gene calls are TRBV7-3 and TRBJ2-2; no firm D call. Trimming pared 5 bases from V and 1 base from J, leaving 11 bases between. CDR3 length: 15 amino acids. Per germline, CDR1 SGHTA and CDR2 FQGTGA. The CDR3 loop reads CASSPAYQNTGELFF. DNA of the CDR3: TGTGCCAGCAGCCCAGCCTATCAGAACACCGGGGAGCTGTTTTTT.

The V and J genes are TRBV18 and TRBJ1-5; 7 bases agree with TRBD1. With V trimmed by 3 bases and J by 5 bases, 1 base remained unmatched. The CDR3 length is 13 residues. Germline CDR1 is KGHSH and CDR2 is LQKENI. CDR3 sequence reads: CASSPGQDQPQHF. As DNA, the CDR3 is TGTGCCAGCTCACCCGGACAGGATCAGCCCCAGCATTTT.

In its sample, this clone was seen a few times. The genes are TRBV4-3 and TRBJ2-6; D is ambiguous. The germline V gene encodes CDR1 LGHNA and CDR2 YSLEER. V was pared by 2 bases and J by 4 bases, with 9 bases between. The CDR3 spans 15 residues. The CDR3 DNA sequence: TGCGCCAGCAGCCAATCAAGGGCCGGGGCCAACGTCCTGACTTTC. Its translation is CASSQSRAGANVLTF.

This clone has a handful of counts. This sequence joins TRBV10-3 and TRBJ2-3, with D hard to call. V lost 7 bases, J lost 2 bases, and 7 bases lay in between. Germline assignment: CDR1 ENHRY and CDR2 SYGVKD. The CDR3 spans 12 residues. CDR3 region: CAIKKDTDTQYF. For the CDR3, the DNA is TGTGCCATCAAAAAAGACACAGATACGCAGTATTTT.

The gene calls are TRBV19 and TRBJ2-2; D possibly corresponds to TRBD1 (6 bases). In germline, CDR1 is LNHDA, CDR2 SQIVND (reference sequence). Trimming left V 6 bases short and J 1 base short, with 12 bases between. CDR3 length: 15 amino acids. The CDR3 DNA reads TGTGCCAGTAGCACGGGACAAGGGAACACCGGGGAGCTGTTTTTT. Protein: CASSTGQGNTGELFF.

The chain has TRBV4-1 and TRBJ2-4; D gene unclear. Trimming left V 0 bases short and J 2 bases short, with 8 bases between. The CDR3 consists of 15 residues. Germline loops: CDR1 MGHRA, CDR2 YSYEKL. CDR3 coding DNA: TGCGCCAGCAGCCAAGATCCCCCGTCCAAAAACATTCAGTACTTC. Its protein product is CASSQDPPSKNIQYF.

The CDR3 nucleotides read TGCGCCAGCAGCCAAGACCGGGTGAGGTGGCCAGGGGGACTAGCCAAAAACATTCAGTACTTC. It yields the protein CASSQDRVRWPGGLAKNIQYF. The chain carries TRBV4-3 and TRBJ2-4; D is possibly TRBD1 (7 bases). Looked up from germline, CDR1 is LGHNA and CDR2 is YSLEER. The germline V and J ends were trimmed by 0 bases and 0 bases, with 24 bases remaining between them. The CDR3 sequence is 21 residues long.

The chain uses TRBV7-3 and TRBJ2-5; D possibly corresponds to TRBD1 (6 bases). CDR3 length equals 15 residues. V was pared by 0 bases and J by 0 bases, with 8 bases between. Germline CDR1 reads SGHTA; CDR2 reads FQGTGA. The CDR3 region is CASSLTRDNQETQYF. CDR3 in DNA: TGTGCCAGCAGCTTAACCCGGGACAACCAAGAGACCCAGTACTTC.

This clone was detected only a few times. V gene TRBV7-8 combines with J gene TRBJ2-7, with D uncertain. The V end was cut by 1 base, the J end by 0 bases, with 7 bases between. This CDR3 is 14 amino acids long. CDR1 and CDR2 from the germline V gene are SGHVS and FQNEAQ. Written as DNA, the CDR3 is TGTGCCAGCAGCTTAGAGGCCGTCTCCTACGAGCAGTACTTC. It codes for CASSLEAVSYEQYF.

The V gene is TRBV13, the J gene TRBJ2-1; 12 nucleotides match TRBD2. The CDR3 spans 15 residues. V was pared by 6 bases and J by 4 bases, with 4 bases of the junction left unmatched. Germline-derived CDR1 and CDR2 are PRHDT and FYEKMQ (reference sequence). The CDR3 bases are TGTGCCAGCAGAGCCGGACTAGCGGGGTACAATGAGCAGTTCTTC. Amino acid sequence: CASRAGLAGYNEQFF.